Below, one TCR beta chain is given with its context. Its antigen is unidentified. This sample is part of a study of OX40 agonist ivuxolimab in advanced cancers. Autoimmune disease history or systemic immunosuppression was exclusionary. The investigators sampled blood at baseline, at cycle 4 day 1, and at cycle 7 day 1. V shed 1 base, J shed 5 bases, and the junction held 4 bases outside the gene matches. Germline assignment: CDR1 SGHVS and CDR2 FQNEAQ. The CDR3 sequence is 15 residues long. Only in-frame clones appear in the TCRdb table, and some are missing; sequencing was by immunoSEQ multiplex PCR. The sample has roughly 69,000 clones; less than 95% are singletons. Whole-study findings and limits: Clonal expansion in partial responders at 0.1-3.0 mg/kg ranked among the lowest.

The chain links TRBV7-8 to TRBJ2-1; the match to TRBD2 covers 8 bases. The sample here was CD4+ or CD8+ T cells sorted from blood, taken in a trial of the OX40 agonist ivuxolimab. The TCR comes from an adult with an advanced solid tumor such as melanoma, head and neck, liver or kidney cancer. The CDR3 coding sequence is TGTGCCAGCAGCTTAGAAGGGACTAGGGACAATGAGCAGTTCTTC. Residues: CASSLEGTRDNEQFF.